This note documents a single T cell receptor (beta chain) sequence. In the authors' workflow: Amplification from reference gene primers served as the basis for estimated nucleated cell counts. The protocol was immunoSEQ multiplex PCR, while the TCRdb copy is restricted to in-frame clones and leaves out a portion. V and J calls and clone size are copied from that table; D and trimming were computed from the DNA. The table lists 300,000 to 400,000 clones, around nine tenths of them singletons. This sample was included in a study of blood T cell repertoires in COVID-19. Overall study context: Acute and convalescent COVID-19 specimens originated in the United States, Italy and Spain.

The CDR3 is made up of 15 amino acids. The germline V gene has CDR1 SGHVS and CDR2 FQNEAQ. Trimming cost V 2 bases and J 7 bases; bases outside gene matches: 10. The gene calls are TRBV7-8 and TRBJ1-1, with 7 bases identical to TRBD1. The sample taken for sequencing was PBMCs or T cells enriched from blood (not recorded which). This sequence originates from a woman under 40 with acute COVID-19. This chain's CDR3 is CASSLQGPRGFEAFF. In DNA, the CDR3 is TGTGCCAGCAGCTTACAAGGCCCCAGGGGGTTTGAAGCTTTCTTT.